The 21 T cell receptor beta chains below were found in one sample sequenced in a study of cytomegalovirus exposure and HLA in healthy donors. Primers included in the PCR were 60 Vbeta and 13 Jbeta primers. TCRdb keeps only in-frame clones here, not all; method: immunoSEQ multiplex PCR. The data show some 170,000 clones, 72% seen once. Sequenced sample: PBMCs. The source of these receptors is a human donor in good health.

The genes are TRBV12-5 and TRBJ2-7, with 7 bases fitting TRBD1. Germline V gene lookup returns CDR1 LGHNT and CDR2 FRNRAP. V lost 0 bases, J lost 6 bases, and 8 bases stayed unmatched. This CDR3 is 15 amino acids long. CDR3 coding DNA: TGTGCTAGTGGTTTGGTACCGTTCAGGGGGAGCGAGCAGTACTTC. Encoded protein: CASGLVPFRGSEQYF. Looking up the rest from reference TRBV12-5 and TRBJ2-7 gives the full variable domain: DARVTQTPRHKVTEMGQEVTMRCQPILGHNTVFWYRQTMMQGLELLAYFRNRAPLDDSGMPKDRFSAEMPDATLATLKIQPSEPRDSAVYFCASGLVPFRGSEQYFGPGTRLTVT.

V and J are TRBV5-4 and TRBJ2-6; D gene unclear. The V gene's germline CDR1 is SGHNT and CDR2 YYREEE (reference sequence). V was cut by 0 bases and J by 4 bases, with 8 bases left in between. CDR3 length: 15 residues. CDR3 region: CASSLGLRGANVLTF. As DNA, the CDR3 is TGTGCCAGCAGCTTGGGCCTCCGGGGGGCCAACGTCCTGACTTTC.

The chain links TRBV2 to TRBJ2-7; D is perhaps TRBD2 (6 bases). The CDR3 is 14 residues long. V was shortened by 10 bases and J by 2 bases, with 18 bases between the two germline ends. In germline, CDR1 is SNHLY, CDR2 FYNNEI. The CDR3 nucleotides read TGTGCCACAAAATATGATAGCGGCCCCTACGAGCAGTACTTC. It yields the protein CATKYDSGPYEQYF.

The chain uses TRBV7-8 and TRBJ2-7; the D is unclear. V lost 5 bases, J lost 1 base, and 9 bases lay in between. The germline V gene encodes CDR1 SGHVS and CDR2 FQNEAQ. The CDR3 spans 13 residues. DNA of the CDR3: TGTGCCAGCAGCGCCGACGGGTCCTACGAGCAGTACTTC. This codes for CASSADGSYEQYF.

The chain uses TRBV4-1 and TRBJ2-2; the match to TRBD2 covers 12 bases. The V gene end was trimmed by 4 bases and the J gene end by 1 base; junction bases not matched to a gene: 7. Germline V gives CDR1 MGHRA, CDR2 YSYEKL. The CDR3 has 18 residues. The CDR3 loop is CASSRRATSGRNTGELFF. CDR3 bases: TGCGCCAGCAGCCGAAGGGCGACTAGCGGGAGGAACACCGGGGAGCTGTTTTTT.

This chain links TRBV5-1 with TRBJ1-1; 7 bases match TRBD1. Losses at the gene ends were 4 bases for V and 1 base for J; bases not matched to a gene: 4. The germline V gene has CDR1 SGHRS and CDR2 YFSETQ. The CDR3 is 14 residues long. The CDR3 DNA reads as TGCGCCAGCAGCACCGGGACAGCGAACACTGAAGCTTTCTTT. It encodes CASSTGTANTEAFF.

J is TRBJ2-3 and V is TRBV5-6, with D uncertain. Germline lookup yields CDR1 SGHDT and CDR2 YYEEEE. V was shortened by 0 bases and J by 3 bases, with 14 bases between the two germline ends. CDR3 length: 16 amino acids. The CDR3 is CASSLGAPKWTDTQYF. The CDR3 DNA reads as TGTGCCAGCAGCTTGGGGGCCCCCAAGTGGACAGATACGCAGTATTTT.

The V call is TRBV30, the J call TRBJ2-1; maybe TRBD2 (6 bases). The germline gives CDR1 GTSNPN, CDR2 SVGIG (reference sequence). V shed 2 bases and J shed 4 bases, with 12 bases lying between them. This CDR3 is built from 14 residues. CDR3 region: CAWSLGGAYNEQFF. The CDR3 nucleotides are TGTGCCTGGAGTCTCGGGGGAGCATACAATGAGCAGTTCTTC.

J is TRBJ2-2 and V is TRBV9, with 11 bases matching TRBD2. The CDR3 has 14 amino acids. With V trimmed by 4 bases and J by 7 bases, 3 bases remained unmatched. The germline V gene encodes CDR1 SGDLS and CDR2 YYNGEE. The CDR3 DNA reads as TGTGCCAGCAGCTTGACTAGCGGGGACGGGGAGCTGTTTTTT. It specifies CASSLTSGDGELFF. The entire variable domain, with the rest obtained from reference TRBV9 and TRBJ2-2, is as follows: DSGVTQTPKHLITATGQRVTLRCSPRSGDLSVYWYQQSLDQGLQFLIQYYNGEERAKGNILERFSAQQFPDLHSELNLSSLELGDSALYFCASSLTSGDGELFFGEGSRLTVL.

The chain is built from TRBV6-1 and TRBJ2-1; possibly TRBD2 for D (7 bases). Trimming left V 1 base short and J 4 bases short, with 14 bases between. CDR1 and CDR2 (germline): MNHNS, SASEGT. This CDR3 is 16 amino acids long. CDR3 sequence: CASSEVNGGPYNEQFF. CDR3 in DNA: TGTGCCAGCAGTGAAGTAAACGGGGGGCCTTACAATGAGCAGTTCTTC.

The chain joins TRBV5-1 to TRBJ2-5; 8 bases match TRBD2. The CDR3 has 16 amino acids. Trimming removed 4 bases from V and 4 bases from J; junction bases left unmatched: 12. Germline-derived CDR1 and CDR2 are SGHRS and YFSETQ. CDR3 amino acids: CASSPPSGAGVETQYF. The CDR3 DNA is TGCGCCAGCAGCCCTCCCTCTGGAGCGGGGGTAGAGACCCAGTACTTC. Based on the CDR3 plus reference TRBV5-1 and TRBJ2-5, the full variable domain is KAGVTQTPRYLIKTRGQQVTLSCSPISGHRSVSWYQQTPGQGLQFLFEYFSETQRNKGNFPGRFSGRQFSNSRSEMNVSTLELGDSALYLCASSPPSGAGVETQYFGPGTRLLVL.

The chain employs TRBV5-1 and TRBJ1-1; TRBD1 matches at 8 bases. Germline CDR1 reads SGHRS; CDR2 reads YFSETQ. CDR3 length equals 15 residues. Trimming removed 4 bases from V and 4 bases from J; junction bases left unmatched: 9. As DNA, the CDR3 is TGCGCCAGCAGCCCCGGGACAGGTGATTTCACTGAAGCTTTCTTT. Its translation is CASSPGTGDFTEAFF.

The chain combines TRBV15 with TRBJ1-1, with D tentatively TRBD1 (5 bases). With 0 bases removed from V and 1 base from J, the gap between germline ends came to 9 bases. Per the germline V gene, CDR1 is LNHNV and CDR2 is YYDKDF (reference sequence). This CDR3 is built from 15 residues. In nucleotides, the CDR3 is TGTGCCACCAGCAGAGATCGCGGGGGGAACACTGAAGCTTTCTTT. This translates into CATSRDRGGNTEAFF.

CDR3: CSARFSREAFF. The CDR3 DNA sequence: TGCAGTGCTAGGTTTTCTCGTGAAGCTTTCTTT. The chain links TRBV20-1 to TRBJ1-1; the D is unclear. CDR1 DFQATT and CDR2 SNEGSKA come from the germline V gene (reference sequence). This CDR3 region has 11 residues. Trimming pared 3 bases from V and 7 bases from J, leaving 9 bases between.

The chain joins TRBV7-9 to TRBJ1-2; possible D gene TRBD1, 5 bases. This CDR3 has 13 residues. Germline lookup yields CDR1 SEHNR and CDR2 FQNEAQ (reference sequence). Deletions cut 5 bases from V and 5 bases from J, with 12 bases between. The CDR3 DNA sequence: TGTGCCAGCAGCAGCAGGGCGGGGTATGGCTACACCTTC. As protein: CASSSRAGYGYTF.

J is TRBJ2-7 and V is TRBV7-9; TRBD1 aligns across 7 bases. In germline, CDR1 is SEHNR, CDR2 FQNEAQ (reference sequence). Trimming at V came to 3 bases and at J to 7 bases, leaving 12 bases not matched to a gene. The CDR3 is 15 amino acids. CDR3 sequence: CASSLPGQSLHEQYF. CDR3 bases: TGTGCCAGCAGCTTGCCGGGACAGAGTTTGCATGAGCAGTACTTC.

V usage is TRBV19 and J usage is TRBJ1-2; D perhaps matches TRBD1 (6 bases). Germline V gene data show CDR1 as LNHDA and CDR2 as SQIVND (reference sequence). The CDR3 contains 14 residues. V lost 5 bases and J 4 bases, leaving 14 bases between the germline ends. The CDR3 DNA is TGTGCCAGTAGTCTACAGGGTAACTTCTATGGCTACACCTTC. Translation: CASSLQGNFYGYTF.

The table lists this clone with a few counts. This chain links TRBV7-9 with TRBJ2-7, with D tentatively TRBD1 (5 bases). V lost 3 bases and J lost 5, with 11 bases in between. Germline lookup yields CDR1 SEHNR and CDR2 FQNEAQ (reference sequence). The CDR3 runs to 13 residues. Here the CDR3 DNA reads TGTGCCAGCAGCTTGGGTCAGGGCAACGAGCAGTACTTC. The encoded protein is CASSLGQGNEQYF.

The CDR3 reads CASSSGLAGRTDTQYF. CDR3 DNA sequence: TGTGCCAGCAGTTCAGGGCTAGCGGGGCGCACAGATACGCAGTATTTT. The chain joins TRBV6-5 to TRBJ2-3; 9 nucleotides line up with TRBD2. The germline V gene has CDR1 MNHEY and CDR2 SVGAGI. This CDR3 is 16 amino acids long. Trimming at V came to 4 bases and at J to 1 base, leaving 6 bases not matched to a gene.

The DNA of the CDR3 is TGTGCCAGCCGCCGAGGGGGAGACACTGAAGCTTTCTTT. Translation gives CASRRGGDTEAFF. The chain recombines TRBV7-3 with TRBJ1-1, with D maybe TRBD1 (6 bases). Trimming took 8 bases from V and 3 from J, leaving 13 bases between them. Germline-derived CDR1 and CDR2 are SGHTA and FQGTGA. This CDR3 is built from 13 residues. Variable domain in full (rest from reference TRBV7-3 and TRBJ1-1): GAGVSQTPSNKVTEKGKYVELRCDPISGHTALYWYRQSLGQGPEFLIYFQGTGAADDSGLPNDRFFAVRPEGSVSTLKIQRTERGDSAVYLCASRRGGDTEAFFGQGTRLTVV.

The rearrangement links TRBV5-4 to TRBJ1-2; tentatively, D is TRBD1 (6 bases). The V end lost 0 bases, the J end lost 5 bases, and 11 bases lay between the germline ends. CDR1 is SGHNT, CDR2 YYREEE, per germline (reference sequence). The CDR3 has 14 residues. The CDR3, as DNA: TGTGCCAGCAGCTTGGAGGGCAGGGGATATGGCTACACCTTC. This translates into CASSLEGRGYGYTF.